Listed below are T cell receptor beta chains from one sample, sequenced in a study of T cells in Graves' hyperthyroidism and ophthalmopathy. In TCRdb, the multiplex PCR reads were re-called with MiXCR into one record per CDR3 protein. The sample includes 550,000 to 600,000 distinct CDR3 sequences, 16% of them seen just once. Sequencing was carried out using blood. The receptors originated from a woman younger than 30 with Graves' hyperthyroidism. Each CDR3 is given with its conserved first and last residue. A D gene is named only where the DNA matches it firmly. A row's size may be missing; if present it is once, few, many or a size class.

j_call,clone_size,d_call,v_call,cdr3_aa,cdr3_nt
TRBJ1-2,few,.,TRBV2,CASRHTGGYTF,TGTGCCAGCAGGCACACCGGGGGCTACACCTTC
TRBJ2-2,.,.,TRBV14,CASSPLSGAANTGELFF,TGTGCCAGCAGCCCTCTCAGCGGCGCGGCGAACACCGGGGAGCTGTTTTTT
TRBJ1-4,.,.,TRBV6-1,CASSEFSNEKLFF,TGTGCCAGCAGTGAGTTCAGTAATGAAAAACTGTTTTTT
TRBJ2-1,few,TRBD2,TRBV3-1,CASSQQAGYNEQFF,TGTGCCAGCAGCCAACAAGCGGGATACAATGAGCAGTTCTTC
TRBJ2-1,many,.,TRBV24-1,CATRGLKNNEQFF,TGTGCCACCCGGGGTCTCAAAAACAATGAGCAGTTCTTC
TRBJ1-1,few,.,TRBV5-1,CASSLKGDSEAFF,TGCGCCAGCAGCTTGAAAGGTGACAGTGAAGCTTTCTTT
TRBJ1-5,many,.,TRBV7-8,CASSLWGGRQPQHF,TGTGCCAGCAGCTTGTGGGGTGGGAGACAGCCCCAGCATTTT
TRBJ2-3,many,.,TRBV2,CASSERSGARNTQYF,TGTGCCAGCAGTGAAAGGTCTGGGGCTAGGAATACGCAGTATTTT
TRBJ2-7,.,.,TRBV28,CASSLWGARSYGQYF,TGTGCCAGCAGTTTATGGGGGGCTAGGTCCTACGGGCAGTACTTC
TRBJ2-5,many,.,TRBV2,CAPVGPGQTQYF,TGTGCCCCAGTGGGCCCGGGACAGACCCAGTACTTC
TRBJ2-7,few,.,TRBV12-3/TRBV12-4,CASSRSGIYEQYF,TGTGCCAGCAGTCGTTCTGGGATCTACGAGCAGTACTTC
TRBJ2-7,many,.,TRBV14,CASSVQYSEQYF,TGTGCCAGCAGCGTGCAGTACTCCGAGCAGTACTTC
TRBJ2-1,.,.,TRBV30,CAWSRDNEQFF,TGTGCCTGGAGCAGGGACAATGAGCAGTTCTTC
TRBJ2-1,.,TRBD2,TRBV12-3/TRBV12-4,CASSFWSGRGYNEQFF,TGTGCCAGCAGTTTCTGGAGCGGGAGAGGATACAATGAGCAGTTCTTC
TRBJ2-5,few,TRBD2,TRBV12-3/TRBV12-4,CASSPIAGGNQETQYF,TGTGCCAGCAGCCCTATAGCGGGGGGGAACCAAGAGACCCAGTACTTC
TRBJ2-4,many,.,TRBV12-3/TRBV12-4,CASSFRESKNIQYF,TGTGCCAGCAGTTTTAGGGAATCCAAAAACATTCAGTACTTC
TRBJ2-7,many,TRBD1,TRBV2,CASREQGNPLYEQYF,TGTGCCAGCAGGGAACAGGGGAACCCCCTCTACGAGCAGTACTTC